The clone carrying this T cell receptor (beta chain) was found once. This entry is derived from a study of blood T cell repertoires in COVID-19. Overall study: Researchers got acute and convalescent COVID-19 samples from the United States, Italy and Spain. PBMCs, B-cell-depleted T cells, or T cells were the source of the cDNA or gDNA that made up the material.

Participant reports of clinical history set cohort assignment. Original processing notes: The authors estimated nucleated cell counts from reference gene primer amplification. Assay: immunoSEQ multiplex PCR; the TCRdb copy retains only in-frame clones and omits some. Clone size and the V and J calls come from that table; the DNA yielded D and trimming. The sample consists of some 170,000 clones, about 90% of them appearing once. CDR1 and CDR2 from the germline V gene are SGHRS and YFSETQ. The CDR3 extends over 13 amino acids. Germline trimming cut 3 bases from V and 6 bases from J; bases unmatched to any gene: 4.

V and J are TRBV5-1 and TRBJ2-7, with 9 bases identical to TRBD1. Sequenced material: PBMCs or T cells enriched from blood (not recorded which). This TCR derives from a human donor with acute COVID-19. The donor label of this sample is uncertain. The CDR3 spells CASSSTGGSEQYF. The DNA of the CDR3 is TGCGCCAGCAGCTCGACAGGGGGGAGCGAGCAGTACTTC.